The present T cell receptor beta chain was sequenced within a study of read filtering for tumor transcriptome and immune sequencing. Study in general: Revised staging placed eight or nine patients in R-ISS I, roughly 16 in II, 6 or 7 in III.

From approximately 430 ng of RNA, a library with molecular barcoded alpha/delta and beta/gamma adaptors was made. MiXCR was run by TCRdb on the reads, yielding one entry per CDR3 protein. The top ten clones hold 15% to 20% of a sample with tens of thousands of distinct CDR3 sequences, approximately 15% of them seen once. V dropped 3 bases and J dropped 5 bases, with 23 bases sitting between them. The CDR3 sequence is 17 residues long. Per germline, CDR1 SGHTA and CDR2 FQGNSA. This clonotype was detected ten times or more. The sequence was obtained from a donor aged 40 or older with multiple myeloma. The specimen was a population of CD138-negative cells sorted from bone marrow. The V gene is TRBV7-2, the J gene TRBJ2-7, with a possible D match to TRBD2 (6 bases). The chain's CDR3 is CASSFIPGPPGRDEQYF. CDR3 bases: TGTGCCAGCAGCTTCATTCCGGGACCCCCCGGGAGAGACGAGCAGTACTTC.